The 18 T cell receptor beta chains below come from one sample, sequenced in a study of CXCR3-negative and CXCR3-positive naive CD8 T cells. With UMI labels, 5' RACE was used to prepare the TRB cDNA libraries. After re-calling the 5' RACE reads, TCRdb lists one entry per CDR3 protein, DNA absent. The table for this sample gives around 81,000 distinct CDR3 sequences. Source material: naive CXCR3- CD8+ T cells from blood. Subset indicated: CD45RO-CCR7+CD27+CD95- naive CD8+ T cells lacking CXCR3 (TNR3-). These TCRs come from a human donor in good health. Some clones in this sample may be carry-over from other donors' samples.

The gene calls are TRBV7-9 and TRBJ1-1; no DNA is available, so the TRBD1 call from TCRdb remains unchecked. CDR1 and CDR2 from the germline V gene are SEHNR and FQNEAQ (reference sequence). This CDR3 is built from 13 residues. This CDR3 is CASSLAGGEEAFF. Supplemented by reference TRBV7-9 and TRBJ1-1, the full variable domain reads DTGVSQNPRHKITKRGQNVTFRCDPISEHNRLYWYRQTLGQGPEFLTYFQNEAQLEKSRLLSDRFSAERPKGSFSTLEIQRTEQGDSAMYLCASSLAGGEEAFFGQGTRLTVV.

The rearrangement joins TRBV4-1 to TRBJ2-7; the TCRdb call, TRBD2, lacks DNA for checking. Germline CDR1 and CDR2: MGHRA and YSYEKL. The CDR3 totals 16 residues. This chain's CDR3 is CASSQDPLAASYEQYF.

The V and J genes are TRBV28 and TRBJ2-3; TCRdb's assignment of TRBD2 cannot be checked, as there is no DNA. This CDR3 comprises 14 residues. The germline gives CDR1 MDHEN, CDR2 SYDVKM. The CDR3 loop reads CASSLGRRTDTQYF.

The genes are TRBV28 and TRBJ2-3; without DNA, the TCRdb call of TRBD1 cannot be checked. The CDR3 loop spans 15 amino acids. In germline, CDR1 is MDHEN, CDR2 SYDVKM. The CDR3 is CASSPHREYTDTQYF.

CDR3 sequence: CASSSALWMYEQYF. The chain couples TRBV28 to TRBJ2-7. The CDR3 covers 14 residues. Germline CDR1 is MDHEN and CDR2 is SYDVKM.

The chain uses TRBV29-1 and TRBJ2-7; the TCRdb D gene call, TRBD2, has no DNA to confirm it. Germline CDR1 is SQVTM and CDR2 is ANQGSEA. The CDR3 runs 16 residues. This chain's CDR3 is CSVEEWRVGEDYEQYF.

V usage is TRBV5-6 and J usage is TRBJ2-7; the D call from TCRdb, TRBD1, cannot be confirmed without DNA. Germline loops: CDR1 SGHDT, CDR2 YYEEEE. CDR3 length equals 13 residues. CDR3 sequence: CASSLQGPYEQYF.

J is TRBJ2-3 and V is TRBV7-8; TCRdb designates TRBD1, a call that cannot be tested without DNA. The CDR3 is 20 amino acids. Germline V gene sequence: CDR1 SGHVS, CDR2 FQNEAQ. The CDR3: CASTPQTLGVRTLWADTQYF.

This rearrangement joins TRBV14 to TRBJ2-1; the TRBD1 assignment by TCRdb is unverifiable without DNA. The CDR3 contains 15 residues. Germline V lookup: CDR1 SGHDN, CDR2 FVKESK. The chain's CDR3 is CASRPRDRHYNEQFF.

This sequence joins TRBV29-1 and TRBJ2-3; TCRdb's assignment of TRBD1 cannot be checked, as there is no DNA. Per germline, CDR1 SQVTM and CDR2 ANQGSEA. This CDR3 has 13 amino acids. The CDR3 loop is CSGADSLTDTQYF.

V and J are TRBV12-3 or TRBV12-4 and TRBJ2-1; TCRdb returns TRBD2, unconfirmable since there is no DNA. CDR3 length equals 15 residues. The CDR3 sequence is CASSLSESGIVEQFF.

This chain uses TRBV29-1 with TRBJ2-7; TCRdb's D call of TRBD2 is untestable without DNA. The CDR3 spans 14 residues. The germline V gene has CDR1 SQVTM and CDR2 ANQGSEA. The CDR3 region is CSVEGARATHEQYF.

The CDR3 sequence: CASSFGGDYEQYF. The rearrangement uses TRBV28 and TRBJ2-7; TCRdb indicates TRBD1, and absent DNA this call remains unverified. CDR3 length: 13 residues. The V gene's germline CDR1 is MDHEN and CDR2 SYDVKM.

This rearrangement joins TRBV15 to TRBJ2-4; TCRdb selects TRBD1, and the lack of DNA leaves this call unchecked. Germline CDR1 and CDR2: LNHNV and YYDKDF (reference sequence). The CDR3 has 17 residues. CDR3 residues: CATSKPGTGQAKNIQYF. The full variable domain, rest sourced from reference TRBV15 and TRBJ2-4, is DAMVIQNPRYQVTQFGKPVTLSCSQTLNHNVMYWYQQKSSQAPKLLFHYYDKDFNNEADTPDNFQSRRPNTSFCFLDIRSPGLGDTAMYLCATSKPGTGQAKNIQYFGAGTRLSVL.

The rearrangement links TRBV12-3 or TRBV12-4 to TRBJ2-2; the TRBD2 assignment by TCRdb is unverifiable without DNA. The CDR3 totals 15 residues. CDR3 residues: CASGRDYANTGELFF.

The J gene is TRBJ1-2, the V gene TRBV29-1. This CDR3 spans 13 amino acids. CDR1 and CDR2 from the germline V gene are SQVTM and ANQGSEA. CDR3 protein: CSVREGGIGGYTF.

The rearrangement uses TRBV27 and TRBJ2-1. Germline V CDR1 and CDR2: MNHEY, SMNVEV (reference sequence). This CDR3 comprises 12 residues. CDR3 region: CASSLGYNEQFF.

The chain employs TRBV2 and TRBJ2-1; TCRdb outputs TRBD1, but without DNA this stays unchecked. The germline gives CDR1 SNHLY, CDR2 FYNNEI. This CDR3 spans 15 amino acids. The CDR3 reads CASSEGTPVYNEQFF.